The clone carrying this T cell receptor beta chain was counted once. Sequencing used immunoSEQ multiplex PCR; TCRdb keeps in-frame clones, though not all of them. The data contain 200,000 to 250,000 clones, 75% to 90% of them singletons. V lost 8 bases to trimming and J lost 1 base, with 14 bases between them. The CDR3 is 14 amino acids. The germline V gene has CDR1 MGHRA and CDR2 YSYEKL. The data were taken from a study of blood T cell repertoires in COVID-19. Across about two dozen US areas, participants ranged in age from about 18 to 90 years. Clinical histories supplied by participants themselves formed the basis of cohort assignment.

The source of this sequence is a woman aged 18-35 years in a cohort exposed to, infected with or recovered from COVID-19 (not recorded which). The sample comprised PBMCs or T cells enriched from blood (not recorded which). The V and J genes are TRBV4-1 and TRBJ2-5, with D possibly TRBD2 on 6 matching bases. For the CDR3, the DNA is TGCGCCAGCGCGGGCGAACTAGCCCAAGAGACCCAGTACTTC. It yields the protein CASAGELAQETQYF.